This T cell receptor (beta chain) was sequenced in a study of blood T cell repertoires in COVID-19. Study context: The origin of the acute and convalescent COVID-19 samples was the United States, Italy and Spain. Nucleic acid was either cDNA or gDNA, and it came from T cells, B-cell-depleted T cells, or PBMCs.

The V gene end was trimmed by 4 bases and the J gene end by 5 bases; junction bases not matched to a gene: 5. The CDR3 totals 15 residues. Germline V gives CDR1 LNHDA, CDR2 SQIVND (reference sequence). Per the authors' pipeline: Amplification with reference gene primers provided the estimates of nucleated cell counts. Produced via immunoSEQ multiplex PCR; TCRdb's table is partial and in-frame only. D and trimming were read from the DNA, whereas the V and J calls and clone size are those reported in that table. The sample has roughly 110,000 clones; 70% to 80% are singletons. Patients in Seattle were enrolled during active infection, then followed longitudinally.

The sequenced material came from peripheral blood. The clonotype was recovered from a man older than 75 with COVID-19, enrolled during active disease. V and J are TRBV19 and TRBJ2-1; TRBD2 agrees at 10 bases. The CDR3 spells CASSTLLAGNNEQFF. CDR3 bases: TGTGCCAGTAGTACACTACTAGCGGGGAACAATGAGCAGTTCTTC.